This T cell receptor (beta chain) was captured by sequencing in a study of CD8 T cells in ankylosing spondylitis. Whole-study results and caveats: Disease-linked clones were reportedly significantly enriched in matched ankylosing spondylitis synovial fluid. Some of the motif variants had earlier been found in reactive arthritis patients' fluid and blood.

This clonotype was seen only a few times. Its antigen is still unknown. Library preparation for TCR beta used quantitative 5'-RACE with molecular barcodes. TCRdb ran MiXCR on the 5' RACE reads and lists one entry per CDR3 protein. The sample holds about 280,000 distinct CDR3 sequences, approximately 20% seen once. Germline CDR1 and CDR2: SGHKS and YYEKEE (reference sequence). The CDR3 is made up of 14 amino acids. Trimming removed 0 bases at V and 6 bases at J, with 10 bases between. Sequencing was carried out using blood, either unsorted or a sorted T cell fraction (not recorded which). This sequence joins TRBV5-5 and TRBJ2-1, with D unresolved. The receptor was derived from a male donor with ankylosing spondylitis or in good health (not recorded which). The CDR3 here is CASSLGHGVNEQFF. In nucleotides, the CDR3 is TGTGCCAGCAGCTTGGGGCACGGAGTCAATGAGCAGTTCTTC.